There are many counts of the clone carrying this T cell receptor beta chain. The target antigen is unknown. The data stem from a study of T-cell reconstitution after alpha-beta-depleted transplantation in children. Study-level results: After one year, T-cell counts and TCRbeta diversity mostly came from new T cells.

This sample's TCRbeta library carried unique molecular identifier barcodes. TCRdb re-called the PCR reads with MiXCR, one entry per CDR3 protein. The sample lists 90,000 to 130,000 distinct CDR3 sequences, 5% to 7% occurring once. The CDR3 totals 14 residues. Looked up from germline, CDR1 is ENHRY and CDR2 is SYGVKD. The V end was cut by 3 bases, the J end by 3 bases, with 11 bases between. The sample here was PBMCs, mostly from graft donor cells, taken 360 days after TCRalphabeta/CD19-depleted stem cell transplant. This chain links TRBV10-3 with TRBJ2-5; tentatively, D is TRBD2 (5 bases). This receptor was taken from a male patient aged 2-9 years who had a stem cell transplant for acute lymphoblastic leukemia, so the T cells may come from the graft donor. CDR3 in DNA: TGTGCCATCAGTGAAGGGAGAAGGGAAGAGACCCAGTACTTC. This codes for CAISEGRREETQYF.